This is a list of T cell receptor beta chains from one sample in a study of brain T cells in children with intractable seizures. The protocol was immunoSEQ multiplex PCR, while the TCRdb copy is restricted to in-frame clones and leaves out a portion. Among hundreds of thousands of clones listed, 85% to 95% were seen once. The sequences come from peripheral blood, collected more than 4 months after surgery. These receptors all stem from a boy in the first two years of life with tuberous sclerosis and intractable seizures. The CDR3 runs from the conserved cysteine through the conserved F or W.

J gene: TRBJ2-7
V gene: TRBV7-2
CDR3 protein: CASSPRTAYEQYF

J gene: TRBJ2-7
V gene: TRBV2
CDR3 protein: CASTGGTGGYEQYF

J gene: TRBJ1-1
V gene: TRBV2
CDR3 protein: CASSEGGVTEAFF

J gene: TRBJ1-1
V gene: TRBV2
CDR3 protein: CASRSGENTEAFF

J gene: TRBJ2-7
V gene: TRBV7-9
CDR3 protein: CASSLSFHEQYF

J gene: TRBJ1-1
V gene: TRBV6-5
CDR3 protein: CASSLDRGQNTEAFF

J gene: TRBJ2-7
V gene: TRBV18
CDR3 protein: CASSSDRAYEQYF

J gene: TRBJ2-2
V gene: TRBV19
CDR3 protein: CASSKGQGASTGELFF

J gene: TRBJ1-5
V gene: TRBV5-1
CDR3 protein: CASSRTGGDQPQHF

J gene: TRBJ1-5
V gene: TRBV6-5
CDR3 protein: CASSPGDNQPQHF

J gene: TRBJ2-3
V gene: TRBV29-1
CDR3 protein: CSVESGRSDTQYF

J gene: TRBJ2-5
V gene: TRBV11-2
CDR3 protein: CASSLGETQYF

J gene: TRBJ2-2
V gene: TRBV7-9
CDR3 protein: CASSLDTNTGELFF

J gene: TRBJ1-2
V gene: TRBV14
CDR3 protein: CASSQVDRVNGYTF

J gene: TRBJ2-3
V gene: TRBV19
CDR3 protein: CASGGGTSSLVDTQYF

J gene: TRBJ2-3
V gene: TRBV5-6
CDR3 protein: CASSLGGARDTQYF

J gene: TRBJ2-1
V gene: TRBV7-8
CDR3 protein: CASSWASDTYNEQFF

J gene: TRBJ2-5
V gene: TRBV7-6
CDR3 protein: CASSQRDSQETQYF

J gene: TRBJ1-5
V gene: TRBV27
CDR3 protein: CASSLFLNQPQHF

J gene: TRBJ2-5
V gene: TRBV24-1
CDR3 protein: CATSDYVAAQETQYF

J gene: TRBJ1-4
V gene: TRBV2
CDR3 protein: CATQGLTQEKLFF

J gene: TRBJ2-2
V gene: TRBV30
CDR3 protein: CAWSVRVTGELFF

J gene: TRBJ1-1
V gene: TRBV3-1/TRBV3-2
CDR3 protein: CASSQDGMGIPEAFF

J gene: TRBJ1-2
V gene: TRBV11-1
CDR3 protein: CASSQDRAYGYTF

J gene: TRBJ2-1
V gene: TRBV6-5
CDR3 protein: CASSYSNGDGHLKLFF